The entry below describes one TCR beta chain. The antigen it recognizes is unknown. Nothing much larger sits one base from this clone, and base qualities are not available. This record belongs to a study of T cell responses to AZD1222 COVID-19 vaccine (dated by TCRdb to the early 2020s). Study-level background: AZD1222 recipients given second doses at about 4 weeks or at about 12 weeks were pooled, since spike-specific TCR depth and breadth were not found to differ between the two schedules. TCR sequencing was performed for some 250 trial participants, of whom around 210 were given two doses of AZD1222 and some 25 were given two doses of MenACWY control vaccine. Trial participants were enrolled by age into subgroups of 18-55, 56-69 and 70-plus years, and around 150, 28 and 57 TCR-sequenced participants, respectively, were included in these subgroups. What the research found in general, with its limitations: Because no day 14 peak-response samples were available, repertoires were characterized only after the peak T cell response. Participants were mostly white British and included more females than males, and it was suggested by the authors that clonal diversity may have been underestimated. The whole spike protein was spanned by vaccine-associated CD4 TCRs, and dominant responses were seen in regions 160-218 and 743-854. Spike-specific TCR breadth and depth rose significantly after two AZD1222 doses compared with day 0 and with MenACWY recipients. In the small 56-69-year group, the increase in depth fell short of significance, most likely because of low power. Conclusions about previously exposed vaccinees were limited because only six or seven AZD1222 recipients were SARS-CoV-2 seropositive at baseline. Reportedly, close to half of the unique spike-specific TCRs recognized epitopes lying outside the regions that are mutated in the B.1.351 and B.1.1.7 variants.

The label giving this sample's time point can be read as: baseline before first vaccination. The vaccinee samples were drawn from two UK trials, COV001 and COV002, one of which was a single-blind randomized controlled phase 2/3 trial testing AZD1222 (ChAdOx1 nCoV-19) in healthy adults. For TCRbeta chain sequencing, PBMC samples were collected from trial participants at day 0 and at day 28 after the second dose. The CDR3 holds 13 amino acids from the cysteine to the phenylalanine. Kept here is only the CDR3 DNA, which spans 39 bases and is read in frame from base 1. V and J are truncated by 5 bases and 2 bases respectively, leaving an intervening sequence of 12 bases. The germline V gene gives CDR1 as SQVTM and CDR2 as ANQGSEA. The CDR3 regions of human TCRbeta chains were analyzed by immunosequencing. The authors processed their data as follows. TCRs in the repertoires were compared against a reference library of SARS-CoV-2-specific TCRs that had been generated with the MIRA antigen-specificity platform. Breadth was defined as the fraction of unique TCRs that were SARS-CoV-2-associated, and depth was defined as the fraction of total T cells that were SARS-CoV-2-associated. Each spike-specific TCR was assigned to its reactive spike region and to a CD4 or CD8 class using the MIRA data. Log10-transformed breadth and depth values were compared by one-way ANOVA with Sidak's multiple comparisons tests. TCRdb stores this immuneACCESS table with in-frame sequences only. Part of the clones is absent; in the studies checked, under half of the shortfall reflects unresolved V genes, and no reason is known for the rest. The DNA was the basis for D and trimming; V, J and clone size are from that table. This sample gives under 200,000 clones in total; 94% of them show up just once. Approximately 0.64% of the sample comes from the top ten.

The V and J segments used are TRBV29-1 and TRBJ1-2; a weak D assignment points to TRBD1 (5 bases agree). The sequences come from peripheral blood, collected on day 0 of AZD1222 vaccination. This receptor was identified in an adult in good health. The CDR3 protein is CSVLGGMNYGYTF. The sequenced DNA: TGCAGCGTTCTTGGGGGTATGAACTATGGCTACACCTTC.